The 27 T cell receptor beta chains given below trace back to one sample, sequenced in a study of human T cells and chemical hapten exposure. A single record per CDR3 protein comes from TCRdb applying MiXCR to the RACE reads. The sample yields 300,000 to 450,000 distinct CDR3 sequences, roughly 4.6% seen once. Time point: pre-sensitization, week 0. As for treatment: therapeutic diphenylcyclopropenone sensitization with weekly scalp DPC. The sequencing used whole blood, collected in connection with sensitization to the hapten diphenylcyclopropenone (DPC). The receptors were sampled from a woman aged 50 to 60 with alopecia areata. Some clones in this sample may be carry-over from other donors' samples.

This clonotype came up many times. The chain links TRBV6-1 to TRBJ2-7; 9 bases are shared with TRBD1. CDR3 length equals 15 residues. After removal of 5 bases from V and 1 base from J, the junction contained 6 bases not matched to a gene. Germline-derived CDR1 and CDR2 are MNHNS and SASEGT. CDR3 coding DNA: TGTGCCAGCAGTTCTCTTGGGACAGGGTCCTACGAGCAGTACTTC. Translated: CASSSLGTGSYEQYF.

There are a few counts of this clonotype. The chain has TRBV20-1 and TRBJ1-6; TRBD1 matches at 10 bases. The J segment lost 6 bases and the V segment lost 0 bases, leaving 8 bases of the junction unmatched. Per germline, CDR1 DFQATT and CDR2 SNEGSKA (reference sequence). The CDR3 extends over 17 amino acids. The CDR3 DNA reads as TGCAGTGCTAGAGACCGACAGGGGGCGGGCAGTAATTCACCCCTCCACTTT. Translating it yields CSARDRQGAGSNSPLHF.

The chain carries TRBV18 and TRBJ2-1, with 13 bases fitting TRBD2. CDR3 size: 19 residues. Trimming at V came to 0 bases and at J to 7 bases, leaving 12 bases not matched to a gene. The V gene's germline CDR1 is KGHSH and CDR2 LQKENI. The CDR3 DNA follows: TGTGCCAGCTCACCACCGCTACAGGGACGGACTAGCGGGAGAAATGAGCAGTTCTTC. Its protein product is CASSPPLQGRTSGRNEQFF.

This clonotype was seen ten or more times. The rearrangement links TRBV29-1 to TRBJ1-2; D gene uncertain. The CDR3 loop spans 13 amino acids. V lost 4 bases to trimming and J lost 5 bases, with 14 bases between them. Per germline, CDR1 SQVTM and CDR2 ANQGSEA. The CDR3 DNA follows: TGCAGCGTTGGGGCCGATCCCAAATATGGCTACACCTTC. This translates into CSVGADPKYGYTF.

This clonotype was observed many times. The chain combines TRBV5-5 with TRBJ2-5, with 8 bases matching TRBD1. The CDR3 is 14 amino acids. The V gene end was trimmed by 4 bases and the J gene end by 5 bases; junction bases not matched to a gene: 7. Germline lookup yields CDR1 SGHKS and CDR2 YYEKEE (reference sequence). The CDR3 loop is CASSPMDREETQYF. The CDR3 DNA reads as TGTGCCAGCAGCCCGATGGACAGGGAGGAGACCCAGTACTTC.

In its sample, this clonotype was seen a few times. V gene TRBV5-1 combines with J gene TRBJ2-2; possibly TRBD2 for D (5 bases). The CDR3 covers 16 residues. Germline V lookup: CDR1 SGHRS, CDR2 YFSETQ. Trimming shortened V by 0 bases and J by 0 bases, and 9 bases separated the two germline ends. The CDR3 sequence is CASSLGLAANTGELFF. The DNA for the CDR3 is TGCGCCAGCAGCTTGGGGCTAGCCGCGAACACCGGGGAGCTGTTTTTT.

The chain employs TRBV9 and TRBJ2-2, with 8 nucleotides matching TRBD2. The CDR3 extends over 17 amino acids. Germline loops: CDR1 SGDLS, CDR2 YYNGEE. The J segment lost 5 bases and the V segment lost 4 bases, leaving 13 bases of the junction unmatched. The CDR3 region has the DNA TGTGCCAGCAGCCCCCTAGGGGAGCGGGAGAGGACCGGGGAGCTGTTTTTT. Translating it yields CASSPLGERERTGELFF.

There are a few counts of this clonotype. J is TRBJ1-1 and V is TRBV5-1; D is undetermined. CDR3 length equals 15 residues. Germline V gene sequence: CDR1 SGHRS, CDR2 YFSETQ. The V end was cut by 2 bases, the J end by 1 base, with 12 bases between. DNA for the CDR3: TGCGCCAGCAGCTTCGAGAACAAGAAGAACACTGAAGCTTTCTTT. As protein: CASSFENKKNTEAFF. The full variable domain, in which reference TRBV5-1 and TRBJ1-1 provide the parts outside the CDR3, is KAGVTQTPRYLIKTRGQQVTLSCSPISGHRSVSWYQQTPGQGLQFLFEYFSETQRNKGNFPGRFSGRQFSNSRSEMNVSTLELGDSALYLCASSFENKKNTEAFFGQGTRLTVV.

This clonotype showed up just a few times. This sequence joins TRBV20-1 and TRBJ1-2, with unresolved D. The CDR3 covers 13 residues. Germline V lookup: CDR1 DFQATT, CDR2 SNEGSKA (reference sequence). V shed 1 base and J shed 3 bases, with 9 bases lying between them. The CDR3 sequence: CSARGGDHYGYTF. The CDR3 DNA follows: TGCAGTGCTAGAGGCGGCGACCACTATGGCTACACCTTC.

In this sample, this clonotype turned up many times. This sequence joins TRBV7-8 and TRBJ2-3; TRBD1 agrees at 7 bases. CDR3 length: 16 residues. Germline CDR1 and CDR2: SGHVS and FQNEAQ. Trimming took 4 bases from V and 6 from J; bases not matched to a gene: 13. The CDR3 loop reads CASSSSGGTRGDTQYF. CDR3 in DNA: TGTGCCAGCAGCTCCTCAGGGGGAACGAGGGGGGATACGCAGTATTTT.

This clonotype has only a few counts. V and J are TRBV7-9 and TRBJ1-3; D may be TRBD1 (6 bases). Trimming pared 4 bases from V and 3 bases from J, leaving 19 bases between. Germline CDR1 SEHNR, CDR2 FQNEAQ (reference sequence). The CDR3 covers 17 residues. This CDR3 reads CASSSIPGEGFGNTIYF. CDR3 coding DNA: TGTGCCAGCAGCTCTATTCCAGGGGAAGGGTTTGGAAACACCATATATTTT.

This clonotype was detected many times. J is TRBJ2-3 and V is TRBV9, with 9 bases identical to TRBD2. This CDR3 region has 16 residues. CDR1 and CDR2 from the germline V gene are SGDLS and YYNGEE. The V gene end was trimmed by 3 bases and the J gene end by 4 bases; junction bases not matched to a gene: 9. The DNA of the CDR3 is TGTGCCAGCAGCGCGCGCGCGGGAGGGCCGGCAGATACGCAGTATTTT. Translation gives CASSARAGGPADTQYF.

Many counts were recorded for this clonotype. The chain recombines TRBV18 with TRBJ1-2; D may be TRBD1 (6 bases). V dropped 3 bases and J dropped 1 base, with 12 bases sitting between them. Germline V gene lookup returns CDR1 KGHSH and CDR2 LQKENI. The CDR3 is made up of 15 amino acids. CDR3 protein: CASSPPGQLNYGYTF. The CDR3, as DNA: TGTGCCAGCTCACCCCCGGGACAACTTAACTATGGCTACACCTTC. The whole variable domain, filled in from reference TRBV18 and TRBJ1-2, reads NAGVMQNPRHLVRRRGQEARLRCSPMKGHSHVYWYRQLPEEGLKFMVYLQKENIIDESGMPKERFSAEFPKEGPSILRIQQVVRGDSAAYFCASSPPGQLNYGYTFGSGTRLTVV.

This clonotype occurred many times. The chain joins TRBV11-2 to TRBJ2-1; 13 bases fit TRBD2. The germline CDR1 and CDR2 sequences are SGHAT and FQNNGV. CDR3 size: 17 residues. Trimming removed 4 bases from V and 0 bases from J; junction bases left unmatched: 3. CDR3 loop: CASSSGLAGSSYNEQFF. The CDR3 DNA is TGTGCCAGCAGCTCGGGACTAGCGGGGAGCTCCTACAATGAGCAGTTCTTC.

This clonotype turned up a few times. The CDR3 sequence: CASSLSGTGSLGANVLTF. Written as DNA, the CDR3 is TGTGCCAGCAGCCTTTCCGGGACAGGCTCCTTGGGGGCCAACGTCCTGACTTTC. The chain employs TRBV3-1 and TRBJ2-6; 8 positions match TRBD1. The ends lost 4 bases at V and 4 bases at J; junction bases unmatched: 12. The germline CDR1 and CDR2 sequences are LGHDT and YNNKEL (reference sequence). The CDR3 covers 18 residues.

This clonotype was seen many times. This chain links TRBV29-1 with TRBJ2-7; D perhaps matches TRBD1 (6 bases). CDR3 length: 12 residues. Trimming removed 4 bases from V and 5 bases from J, with 12 bases in between. CDR1 and CDR2 (germline): SQVTM, ANQGSEA. CDR3 coding DNA: TGCAGCGTTGGCAGGGGCGCCAACGAGCAGTACTTC. Translated: CSVGRGANEQYF.

This clonotype was found a few times. The J gene is TRBJ1-1, the V gene TRBV2, with 7 bases that match TRBD1. In germline, CDR1 is SNHLY, CDR2 FYNNEI. J was trimmed by 5 bases and V by 4 bases; bases with no gene match: 4. The CDR3 contains 13 residues. CDR3 sequence reads: CASSGDRETEAFF. The DNA of the CDR3 is TGTGCCAGCAGTGGAGACAGGGAGACTGAAGCTTTCTTT.

The V call is TRBV5-4, the J call TRBJ2-3; D is uncertain. The CDR3 consists of 12 residues. Germline CDR1 and CDR2: SGHNT and YYREEE (reference sequence). Trimming left V 2 bases short and J 7 bases short, with 8 bases between. The CDR3 bases are TGTGCCAGCAGCTTTCCGACGAATACGCAGTATTTT. It is translated as CASSFPTNTQYF.

This clonotype was seen repeatedly, ten times or more. The chain carries TRBV4-1 and TRBJ2-5, with a weak D call TRBD2 (7 bases). The germline V and J ends were trimmed by 2 bases and 4 bases, with 14 bases remaining between them. CDR1 is MGHRA and CDR2 is YSYEKL in the germline V gene. This CDR3 comprises 15 residues. The DNA for the CDR3 is TGCGCCAGCAGCCAACCGACTAGGGGGGGAGAGACCCAGTACTTC. Residues: CASSQPTRGGETQYF.

There are many counts of this clonotype. The V and J genes are TRBV6-1 and TRBJ2-6, with 7 bases aligning to TRBD1. V dropped 4 bases and J dropped 2; count of bases not matched to a gene: 2. CDR1 and CDR2 (germline): MNHNS, SASEGT. CDR3 length: 15 amino acids. In nucleotides, the CDR3 is TGTGCCAGCAGTGTGCAGGGGGCTGGGGCCAACGTCCTGACTTTC. It is translated as CASSVQGAGANVLTF.

There are many counts of this clonotype. The chain links TRBV7-8 to TRBJ2-5; maybe TRBD1 (6 bases). Germline V CDR1 and CDR2: SGHVS, FQNEAQ. Trimming took 3 bases from V and 8 from J, leaving 19 bases between them. This CDR3 has 15 residues. The CDR3 bases are TGTGCCAGCAGCTTTTTCGTGGACAGCCGAGGAACCCAGTACTTC. Amino acid sequence: CASSFFVDSRGTQYF.

This clonotype appeared many times. The chain has TRBV18 and TRBJ2-7; 13 nucleotides line up with TRBD2. From germline, CDR1 is KGHSH and CDR2 LQKENI. Losses at the gene ends were 4 bases for V and 3 bases for J; bases not matched to a gene: 9. CDR3 length: 17 amino acids. The CDR3 is CASSRAGTSGANYEQYF. The CDR3 region has the DNA TGTGCCAGCTCACGCGCCGGGACTAGCGGGGCTAACTACGAGCAGTACTTC. Complete variable domain (other parts from reference TRBV18 and TRBJ2-7): NAGVMQNPRHLVRRRGQEARLRCSPMKGHSHVYWYRQLPEEGLKFMVYLQKENIIDESGMPKERFSAEFPKEGPSILRIQQVVRGDSAAYFCASSRAGTSGANYEQYFGPGTRLTVT.

This clonotype has a count of ten or more. V and J are TRBV13 and TRBJ2-5; TRBD1 agrees at 7 bases. Germline-derived CDR1 and CDR2 are PRHDT and FYEKMQ (reference sequence). The CDR3 is 15 amino acids. The J segment lost 3 bases and the V segment lost 3 bases, leaving 7 bases of the junction unmatched. For the CDR3, the DNA is TGTGCCAGCAGCTTGGCTCTGGGGACAGAAGAGACCCAGTACTTC. Its protein is CASSLALGTEETQYF. Using reference TRBV13 and TRBJ2-5 for the parts outside the CDR3, the full variable domain is AAGVIQSPRHLIKEKRETATLKCYPIPRHDTVYWYQQGPGQDPQFLISFYEKMQSDKGSIPDRFSAQQFSDYHSELNMSSLELGDSALYFCASSLALGTEETQYFGPGTRLLVL.

This clonotype came up a few times. This chain connects TRBV7-6 to TRBJ2-5; TRBD2 is a possible D gene (5 bases). Trimming took off 5 bases at V and 2 bases at J, with 15 bases between the two ends. Germline V gene sequence: CDR1 SGHVS, CDR2 FNYEAQ. The CDR3 has 15 amino acids. CDR3 sequence: CASSPLKAEQETQYF. Written as DNA, the CDR3 is TGTGCCAGCAGCCCCTTAAAAGCGGAGCAAGAGACCCAGTACTTC.

In this sample, this clonotype turned up a few times. V gene TRBV12-3 or TRBV12-4 combines with J gene TRBJ1-1; no clear D. There are 13 residues in the CDR3. V lost 6 bases and J lost 4, with 12 bases in between. In DNA, the CDR3 is TGTGCCAGCAGCAAAAAGGGCGTCACTGAAGCTTTCTTT. Amino acids: CASSKKGVTEAFF.

This clonotype was picked up a small number of times. V gene TRBV29-1 combines with J gene TRBJ2-7; a weak D match, TRBD2 (6 bases). This CDR3 has 13 residues. CDR1 SQVTM and CDR2 ANQGSEA come from the germline V gene. Trimming left V 0 bases short and J 5 bases short, with 11 bases between. Here the CDR3 reads CSVEDQGGHEQYF. CDR3 in DNA: TGCAGCGTTGAAGATCAGGGAGGCCACGAGCAGTACTTC.

This clonotype was observed at least ten times. V and J are TRBV5-6 and TRBJ2-2; D is perhaps TRBD2 (6 bases). The CDR3 spans 15 residues. The V and J ends lost 4 bases and 0 bases respectively, with 10 bases between them. Germline CDR1 is SGHDT and CDR2 is YYEEEE. The CDR3 loop is CASSPIAANTGELFF. The DNA for the CDR3 is TGTGCCAGCAGCCCCATAGCGGCGAACACCGGGGAGCTGTTTTTT.